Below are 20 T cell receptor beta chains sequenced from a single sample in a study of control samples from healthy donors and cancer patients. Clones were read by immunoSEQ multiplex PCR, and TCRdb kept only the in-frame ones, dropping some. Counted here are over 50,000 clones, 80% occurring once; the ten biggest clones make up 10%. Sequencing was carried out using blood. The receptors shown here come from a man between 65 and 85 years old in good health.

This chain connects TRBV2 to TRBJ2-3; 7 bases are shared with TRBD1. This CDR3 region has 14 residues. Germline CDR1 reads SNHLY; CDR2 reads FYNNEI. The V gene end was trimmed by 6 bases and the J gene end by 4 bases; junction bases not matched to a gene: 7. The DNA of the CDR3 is TGTGCCAGCAGCCTACAGGGGACAGCAGATACGCAGTATTTT. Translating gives CASSLQGTADTQYF.

This CDR3 is CASSGQGFEQYF. DNA of the CDR3: TGTGCCAGCAGTGGACAGGGTTTCGAGCAGTACTTC. This sequence joins TRBV2 and TRBJ2-7; 7 positions match TRBD1. This CDR3 has 12 amino acids. Germline-derived CDR1 and CDR2 are SNHLY and FYNNEI. The trim removed 4 bases at V and 6 bases at J, leaving 3 bases unmatched. Full variable domain (outside the CDR3, taken from reference TRBV2 and TRBJ2-7): EPEVTQTPSHQVTQMGQEVILRCVPISNHLYFYWYRQILGQKVEFLVSFYNNEISEKSEIFDDQFSVERPDGSNFTLKIRSTKLEDSAMYFCASSGQGFEQYFGPGTRLTVT.

CDR3 bases: TGTGCCAGCAGCTTAGTCGGGGGCGCCTCCTACGAGCAGTACTTC. Its translation is CASSLVGGASYEQYF. The rearrangement links TRBV11-2 to TRBJ2-7, with D perhaps assigned TRBD1 or TRBD2 (6 bases each). V dropped 1 base and J dropped 0 bases, with 10 bases sitting between them. This CDR3 region has 15 residues. Germline lookup yields CDR1 SGHAT and CDR2 FQNNGV.

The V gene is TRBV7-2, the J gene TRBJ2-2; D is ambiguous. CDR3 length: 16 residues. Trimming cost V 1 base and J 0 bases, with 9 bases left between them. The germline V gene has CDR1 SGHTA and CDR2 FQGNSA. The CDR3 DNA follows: TGTGCCAGCAGCTTAGGAATAGCTTCGAACACCGGGGAGCTGTTTTTT. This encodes CASSLGIASNTGELFF.

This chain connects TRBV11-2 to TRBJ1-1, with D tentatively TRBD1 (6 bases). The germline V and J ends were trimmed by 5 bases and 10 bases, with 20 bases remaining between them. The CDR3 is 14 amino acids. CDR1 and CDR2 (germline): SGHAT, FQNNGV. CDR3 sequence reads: CASSTLQGRRRAFF. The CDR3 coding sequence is TGTGCCAGCAGCACCCTACAGGGAAGGAGGAGAGCTTTCTTT.

CDR3 coding DNA: TGTGCCAGCAGCCCCCGCGGCGGGGCCTACGAGCAGTACTTC. Translation: CASSPRGGAYEQYF. The chain combines TRBV7-2 with TRBJ2-7; D possibly corresponds to TRBD2 (6 bases). The CDR3 totals 14 residues. Germline assignment: CDR1 SGHTA and CDR2 FQGNSA. V lost 5 bases, J lost 2 bases, and 13 bases lay in between.

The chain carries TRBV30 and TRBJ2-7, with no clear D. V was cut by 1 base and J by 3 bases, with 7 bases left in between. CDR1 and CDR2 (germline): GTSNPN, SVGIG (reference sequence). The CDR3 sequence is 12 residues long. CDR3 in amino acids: CAWSEVSYEQYF. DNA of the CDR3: TGTGCCTGGAGTGAAGTGAGCTACGAGCAGTACTTC. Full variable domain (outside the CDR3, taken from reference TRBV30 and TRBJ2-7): SQTIHQWPATLVQPVGSPLSLECTVEGTSNPNLYWYRQAAGRGLQLLFYSVGIGQISSEVPQNLSASRPQDRQFILSSKKLLLSDSGFYLCAWSEVSYEQYFGPGTRLTVT.

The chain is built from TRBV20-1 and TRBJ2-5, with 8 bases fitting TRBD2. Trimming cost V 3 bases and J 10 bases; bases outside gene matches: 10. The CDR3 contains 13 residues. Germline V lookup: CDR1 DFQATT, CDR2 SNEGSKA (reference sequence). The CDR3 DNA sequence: TGCAGTGCTAGTTATACGGGGGGGCGTATCCAGTACTTC. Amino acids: CSASYTGGRIQYF.

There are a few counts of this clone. The CDR3 loop is CASSFWNEQFF. The CDR3 DNA reads as TGTGCCAGCAGTTTTTGGAATGAGCAGTTCTTC. The chain employs TRBV12-3 or TRBV12-4 and TRBJ2-1; D unclear. This CDR3 is built from 11 residues. The V end lost 3 bases, the J end lost 7 bases, and 4 bases lay between the germline ends.

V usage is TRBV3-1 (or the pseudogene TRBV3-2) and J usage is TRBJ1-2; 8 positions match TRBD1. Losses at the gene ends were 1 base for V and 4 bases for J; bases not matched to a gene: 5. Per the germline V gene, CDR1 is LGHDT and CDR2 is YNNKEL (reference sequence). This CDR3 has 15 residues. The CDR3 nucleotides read TGTGCCAGCAGCCAAGGTACGACAGGGGTCTATGGCTACACCTTC. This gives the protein CASSQGTTGVYGYTF.

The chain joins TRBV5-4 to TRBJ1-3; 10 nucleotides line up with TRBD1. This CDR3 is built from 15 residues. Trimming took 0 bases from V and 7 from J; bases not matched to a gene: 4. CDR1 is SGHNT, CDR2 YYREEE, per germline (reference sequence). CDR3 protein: CASSLGTGGFNTIYF. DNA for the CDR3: TGTGCCAGCAGCTTGGGGACAGGGGGTTTTAACACCATATATTTT.

The CDR3 sequence is CASSELGQELDSPLHF. The CDR3 DNA sequence: TGTGCCAGCAGTGAACTGGGACAGGAGCTAGATTCACCCCTCCACTTT. This chain uses TRBV2 with TRBJ1-6; 8 bases align to TRBD1. Trimming removed 2 bases from V and 8 bases from J; junction bases left unmatched: 8. This CDR3 is built from 16 residues. From germline, CDR1 is SNHLY and CDR2 FYNNEI.

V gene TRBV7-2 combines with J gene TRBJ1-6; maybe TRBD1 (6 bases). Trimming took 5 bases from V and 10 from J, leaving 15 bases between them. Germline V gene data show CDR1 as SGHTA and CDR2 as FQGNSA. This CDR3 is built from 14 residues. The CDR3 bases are TGTGCCAGCAGCCCGCGGGGGCTGGGATCACCCCTCCACTTT. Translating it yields CASSPRGLGSPLHF.

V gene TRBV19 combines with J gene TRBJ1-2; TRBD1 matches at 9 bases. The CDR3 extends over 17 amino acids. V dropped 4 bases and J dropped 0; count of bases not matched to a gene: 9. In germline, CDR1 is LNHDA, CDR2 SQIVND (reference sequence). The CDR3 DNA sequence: TGTGCCAGTAGTAAGCCGGGACAGGGCTATTCTAACTATGGCTACACCTTC. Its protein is CASSKPGQGYSNYGYTF. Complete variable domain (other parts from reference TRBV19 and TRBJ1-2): DGGITQSPKYLFRKEGQNVTLSCEQNLNHDAMYWYRQDPGQGLRLIYYSQIVNDFQKGDIAEGYSVSREKKESFPLTVTSAQKNPTAFYLCASSKPGQGYSNYGYTFGSGTRLTVV.

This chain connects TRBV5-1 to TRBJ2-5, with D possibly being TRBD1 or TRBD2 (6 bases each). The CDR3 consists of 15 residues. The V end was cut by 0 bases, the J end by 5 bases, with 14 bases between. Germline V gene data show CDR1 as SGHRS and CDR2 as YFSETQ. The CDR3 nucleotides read TGCGCCAGCAGCTTGGGGCCGAGGGGGGAGGAGACCCAGTACTTC. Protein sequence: CASSLGPRGEETQYF.

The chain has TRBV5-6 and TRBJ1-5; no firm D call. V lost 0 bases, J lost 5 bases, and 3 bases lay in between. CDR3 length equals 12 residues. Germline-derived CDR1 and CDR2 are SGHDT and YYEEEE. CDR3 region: CASSLGHQPQHF. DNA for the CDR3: TGTGCCAGCAGCTTGGGGCATCAGCCCCAGCATTTT.

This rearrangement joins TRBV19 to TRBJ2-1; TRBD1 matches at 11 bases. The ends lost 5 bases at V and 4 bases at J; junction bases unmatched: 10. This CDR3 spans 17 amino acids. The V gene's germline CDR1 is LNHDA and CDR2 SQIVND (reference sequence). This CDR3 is CASSSPGQGGSYNEQFF. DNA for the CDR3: TGTGCCAGTAGTTCACCGGGACAGGGGGGGTCGTACAATGAGCAGTTCTTC.

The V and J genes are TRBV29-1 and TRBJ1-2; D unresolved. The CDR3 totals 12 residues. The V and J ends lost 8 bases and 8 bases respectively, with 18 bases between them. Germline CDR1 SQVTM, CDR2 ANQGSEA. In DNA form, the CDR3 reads TGCAGCCCCCCTCGAGGCCCAGCGGGCTACACCTTC. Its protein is CSPPRGPAGYTF.

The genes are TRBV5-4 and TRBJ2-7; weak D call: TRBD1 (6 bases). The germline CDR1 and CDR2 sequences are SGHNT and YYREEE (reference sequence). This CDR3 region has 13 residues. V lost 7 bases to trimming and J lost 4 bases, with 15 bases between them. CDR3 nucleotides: TGTGCCAGCTCACGGGACACCTCTTACGAGCAGTACTTC. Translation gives CASSRDTSYEQYF.

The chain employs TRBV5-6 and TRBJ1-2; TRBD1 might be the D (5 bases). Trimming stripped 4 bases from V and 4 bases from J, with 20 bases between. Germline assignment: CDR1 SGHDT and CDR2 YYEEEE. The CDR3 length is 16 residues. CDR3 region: CASSPGGGSAFYGYTF. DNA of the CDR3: TGTGCCAGCAGCCCCGGGGGTGGCAGTGCCTTCTATGGCTACACCTTC.